The sequence of this TCR beta chain was determined in a study of CD8+ T cells in alopecia areata. Study-level information: The drug, oral tofacitinib, was given to treated patients at 5 to 10 mg twice daily. The share of scalp area affected provided the severity score for treated patients.

Treatment of the sample: oral pan-JAK inhibitor, 5-10 mg twice daily. Sorting of CD4+ and CD8+ T cells was performed on PBMCs. Looked up from germline, CDR1 is MRHNA and CDR2 is SNTAGT. V trimming: 3 bases; J trimming: 5 bases; junction bases outside the gene matches: 2. The CDR3 runs 14 residues. Of note for this clone: Its antigen is not identified.

cDNA prepared by RNA extraction and subsequent reverse transcription served as the template for sequencing. The table came from immunoSEQ multiplex PCR; TCRdb's copy has only in-frame clones and leaves some out. The sample lists tens of thousands of clones, roughly 50% seen once, with 20% in the top ten. General study findings and limits: Administration of tofacitinib significantly diminished scalp clonality and expanded CD8+ clones within the top 100.

The TCR sequence derives from a human donor with alopecia areata. The genes are TRBV6-4 and TRBJ2-1; 9 nucleotides agree with TRBD2. Material: CD8+ T cells sorted from blood, obtained at roughly week 38, from a patient treated with tofacitinib. The CDR3, as DNA: TGTGCCAGCAGTGAGGCGGGAGGGGACAATGAGCAGTTCTTC. Translation: CASSEAGGDNEQFF.